This is a list of T cell receptor beta chains from one sample in a study of cytomegalovirus exposure and HLA in healthy donors. Only in-frame clones appear in the TCRdb table, and some are missing; sequencing was by immunoSEQ multiplex PCR. This sample carries roughly 80,000 clones, around 70% of them seen once, and the ten largest clones take 16%. The sample comprised PBMCs. These receptors were collected from a woman between 40 and 55 years old in good health and CMV-seropositive. The CDR3 runs from the conserved cysteine through the conserved F or W. The D gene is left open where the match is weak. Size tells how often a clone was seen (once, few, many) or the class of an expanded clone, and some rows leave it out.

CDR3aa	CDR3nt	abundance	j_gene	d_gene	v_gene
CASTRAKGDYQPQHF	TGTGCCAGCACCCGAGCAAAAGGGGATTATCAGCCCCAGCATTTT	few	TRBJ1-5	NA	TRBV6-1
CASNPRSVRKAFF	TGTGCCAGCAACCCTAGGTCTGTTAGGAAAGCTTTCTTT	few	TRBJ1-1	NA	TRBV6-5
CASRLTGGRDEQFF	TGTGCCAGTAGACTTACAGGGGGCCGGGATGAGCAGTTCTTC	few	TRBJ2-1	TRBD1	TRBV19
CAWSEQGMGSPLHF	TGTGCCTGGAGTGAGCAGGGGATGGGTTCACCCCTCCACTTT	NA	TRBJ1-6	NA	TRBV30
CASSLVLAGHNEQFF	TGTGCCAGCAGCTTAGTACTAGCGGGACACAATGAGCAGTTCTTC	NA	TRBJ2-1	TRBD2	TRBV7-9
CASSTDLGQPNTEAFF	TGTGCCAGCAGCACTGACCTCGGACAGCCGAACACTGAAGCTTTCTTT	few	TRBJ1-1	NA	TRBV27
CASSLRLADTDTQYF	TGCGCCAGCAGTTTGAGACTCGCGGACACAGATACGCAGTATTTT	NA	TRBJ2-3	NA	TRBV4-3
CATSRDRAGGREQFF	TGTGCCACCAGCAGAGATCGGGCAGGGGGAAGGGAGCAGTTCTTC	NA	TRBJ2-1	TRBD1	TRBV15
CASTFLGNSGNTIYF	TGTGCCAGCACCTTCCTAGGTAACTCTGGAAACACCATATATTTT	NA	TRBJ1-3	NA	TRBV6-1
CASSASGTGEETQYF	TGCGCCAGCAGCGCATCCGGGACAGGGGAAGAGACCCAGTACTTC	NA	TRBJ2-5	TRBD1	TRBV5-1
CASRGDRGSYEQYF	TGTGCCAGCAGGGGGGACAGGGGTAGTTACGAGCAGTACTTC	few	TRBJ2-7	TRBD1	TRBV6-1
CASSYGGSGDQNIQYF	TGTGCCAGCAGCTACGGGGGTTCCGGTGACCAAAACATTCAGTACTTC	NA	TRBJ2-4	NA	TRBV7-3
CASSRLRESTEAFF	TGTGCCAGCAGCCGTCTACGGGAGTCCACTGAAGCTTTCTTT	NA	TRBJ1-1	NA	TRBV7-9
CASSWGGRYSNQPQHF	TGTGCCAGCAGCTGGGGGGGGAGATATAGCAATCAGCCCCAGCATTTT	NA	TRBJ1-5	NA	TRBV7-2
CASSTSGLAVGTQYF	TGTGCCAGTAGTACCTCGGGACTCGCCGTTGGTACGCAGTATTTT	few	TRBJ2-3	NA	TRBV27
CASSQGAGVYNEQFF	TGCGCCAGCAGCCAAGGAGCGGGAGTCTACAATGAGCAGTTCTTC	NA	TRBJ2-1	TRBD2	TRBV4-3
CAISESASGGLNEQFF	TGTGCCATCAGTGAGTCGGCTAGCGGGGGGTTAAATGAGCAGTTCTTC	NA	TRBJ2-1	TRBD2	TRBV10-3
CASSVGTGDREPQHF	TGTGCCAGCAGCGTTGGGACAGGGGATAGAGAGCCCCAGCATTTT	NA	TRBJ1-5	TRBD1	TRBV9
CASSPARDSGFPFF	TGTGCCAGCTCACCAGCCCGGGACAGCGGATTTCCTTTCTTT	NA	TRBJ1-1	TRBD1	TRBV18
CASSTTGVPPGGRRGEQYF	TGTGCCAGCAGTACTACAGGGGTACCCCCCGGCGGGAGGCGAGGCGAGCAGTACTTC	NA	TRBJ2-7	NA	TRBV27
CASSSQLGPTKQYF	TGTGCCAGCAGTTCTCAGCTGGGGCCTACGAAGCAGTACTTC	NA	TRBJ2-7	NA	TRBV7-2
CASSLAAVGGEQFF	TGTGCCAGCAGCTTAGCAGCTGTAGGAGGTGAGCAGTTCTTC	once	TRBJ2-1	NA	TRBV7-2
CASSQGGTSGANEQFF	TGCGCCAGCAGCCAGGGAGGGACTAGCGGGGCTAATGAGCAGTTCTTC	NA	TRBJ2-1	TRBD2	TRBV4-3
CSAAPPTSGITDTQYF	TGCAGCGCCGCCCCACCGACTAGCGGGATCACAGATACGCAGTATTTT	NA	TRBJ2-3	TRBD2	TRBV29-1
CASSQTGAPSRSYEQYF	TGCGCCAGCAGCCAGACAGGGGCGCCAAGTCGGTCCTACGAGCAGTACTTC	NA	TRBJ2-7	TRBD1	TRBV4-1
CASSVLRGGVETQYF	TGTGCCAGCAGCGTACTACGAGGCGGGGTCGAGACCCAGTACTTC	few	TRBJ2-5	NA	TRBV7-2
CASSVEAGADTQYF	TGTGCCAGCAGCGTAGAAGCGGGGGCAGATACGCAGTATTTT	NA	TRBJ2-3	TRBD2	TRBV9
CASSSGPGRNQPQHF	TGTGCCAGCAGCTCGGGTCCGGGTCGCAATCAGCCCCAGCATTTT	NA	TRBJ1-5	NA	TRBV2